These 9 T cell receptor beta chains were sequenced from one sample in a study of monozygotic twins with inflammatory bowel disease. TCRdb re-called the 5' RACE reads; one entry per CDR3 protein, DNA not given. The listing records approximately 380,000 distinct CDR3 sequences. Sequencing used blood. Receptor source: a human donor with ulcerative colitis or Crohn's disease, or a healthy co-twin of an affected twin (not recorded which).

This sequence joins TRBV7-2 and TRBJ2-7. The germline V gene has CDR1 SGHTA and CDR2 FQGNSA. The CDR3 has 14 amino acids. CDR3 in amino acids: CASSLETVSYEQYF.

V and J are TRBV4-1 and TRBJ1-2; with no DNA, the TCRdb D assignment of TRBD1 cannot be verified. The germline CDR1 and CDR2 sequences are MGHRA and YSYEKL. The CDR3 is 14 amino acids. CDR3 protein: CASSPGQGSHGYTF.

The chain employs TRBV7-7 and TRBJ2-4; TCRdb indicates TRBD1, and absent DNA this call remains unverified. The CDR3 has 14 amino acids. Germline V gene lookup returns CDR1 SSHAT and CDR2 FNYEAQ (reference sequence). CDR3 sequence reads: CASSPGTASNIQYF.

This sequence joins TRBV13 and TRBJ1-4; TCRdb outputs TRBD1, but without DNA this stays unchecked. Germline CDR1 is PRHDT and CDR2 is FYEKMQ (reference sequence). The CDR3 runs to 14 residues. CDR3 loop: CASSTDRDNEKLFF. Combining the CDR3 with reference TRBV13 and TRBJ1-4 gives the whole variable domain AAGVIQSPRHLIKEKRETATLKCYPIPRHDTVYWYQQGPGQDPQFLISFYEKMQSDKGSIPDRFSAQQFSDYHSELNMSSLELGDSALYFCASSTDRDNEKLFFGSGTQLSVL.

J is TRBJ1-2 and V is TRBV6-5; the D gene TCRdb calls, TRBD1, cannot be checked with no DNA. In germline, CDR1 is MNHEY, CDR2 SVGAGI. The CDR3 totals 16 residues. CDR3 loop: CASSYGQGRGNYGYTF.

The chain carries TRBV12-3 or TRBV12-4 and TRBJ1-3; TCRdb calls TRBD1, which cannot be checked without DNA. The CDR3 spans 13 residues. This CDR3 is CASRWTGGNTIYF.

This chain joins TRBV5-1 and TRBJ2-2; the TRBD2 assignment by TCRdb is unverifiable without DNA. The germline V gene has CDR1 SGHRS and CDR2 YFSETQ. The CDR3 is 16 residues long. The CDR3 sequence: CASSLAGPPSTGELFF. The full variable domain, rest sourced from reference TRBV5-1 and TRBJ2-2, is KAGVTQTPRYLIKTRGQQVTLSCSPISGHRSVSWYQQTPGQGLQFLFEYFSETQRNKGNFPGRFSGRQFSNSRSEMNVSTLELGDSALYLCASSLAGPPSTGELFFGEGSRLTVL.

CDR3 loop: CASSGGQGVPQETQYF. J is TRBJ2-5 and V is TRBV19; checking the TCRdb D call of TRBD1 is not possible without DNA. Germline V CDR1 and CDR2: LNHDA, SQIVND (reference sequence). The CDR3 contains 16 residues.

The rearrangement joins TRBV10-3 to TRBJ2-5. The CDR3 has 13 amino acids. Germline V gene data show CDR1 as ENHRY and CDR2 as SYGVKD. The CDR3 reads CAIRGGGGETQYF.